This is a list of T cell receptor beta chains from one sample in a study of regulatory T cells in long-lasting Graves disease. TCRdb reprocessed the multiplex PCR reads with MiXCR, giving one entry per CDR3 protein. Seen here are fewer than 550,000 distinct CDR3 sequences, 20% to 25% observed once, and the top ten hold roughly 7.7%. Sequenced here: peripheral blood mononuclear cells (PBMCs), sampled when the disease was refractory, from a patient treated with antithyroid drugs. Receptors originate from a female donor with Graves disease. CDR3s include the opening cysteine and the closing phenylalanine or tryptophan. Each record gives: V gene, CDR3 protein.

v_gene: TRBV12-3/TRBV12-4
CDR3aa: CASSGGIGPSNQPQHF

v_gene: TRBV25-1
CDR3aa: CASSEYGRDRYTF

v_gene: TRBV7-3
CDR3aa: CASSPDTSTEAFF

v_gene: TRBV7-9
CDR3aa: CASSSQASYEQYF

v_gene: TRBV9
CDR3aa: CASSVGPVTGELFF

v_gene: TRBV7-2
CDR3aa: CASSLVSVAGANVLTF

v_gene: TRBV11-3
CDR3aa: CASSPGPLGEQYF

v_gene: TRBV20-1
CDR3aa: CSARDPPRNPQETQYF

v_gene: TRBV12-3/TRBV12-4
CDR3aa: CASGGTGPTEAFF

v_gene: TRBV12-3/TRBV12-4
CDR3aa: CASSYVGGFSGNTIYF

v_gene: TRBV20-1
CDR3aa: CSAGPGTKTQYF

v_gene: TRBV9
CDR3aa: CASSVGHTGGGEKLFF

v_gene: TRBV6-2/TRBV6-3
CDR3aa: CASSYSQAREQYF

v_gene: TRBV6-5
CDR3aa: CASSWGGQSYSTDTQYF

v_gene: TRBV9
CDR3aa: CASSVGDFWGETQYF

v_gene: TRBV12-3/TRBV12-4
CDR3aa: CASNPSANTEAFF